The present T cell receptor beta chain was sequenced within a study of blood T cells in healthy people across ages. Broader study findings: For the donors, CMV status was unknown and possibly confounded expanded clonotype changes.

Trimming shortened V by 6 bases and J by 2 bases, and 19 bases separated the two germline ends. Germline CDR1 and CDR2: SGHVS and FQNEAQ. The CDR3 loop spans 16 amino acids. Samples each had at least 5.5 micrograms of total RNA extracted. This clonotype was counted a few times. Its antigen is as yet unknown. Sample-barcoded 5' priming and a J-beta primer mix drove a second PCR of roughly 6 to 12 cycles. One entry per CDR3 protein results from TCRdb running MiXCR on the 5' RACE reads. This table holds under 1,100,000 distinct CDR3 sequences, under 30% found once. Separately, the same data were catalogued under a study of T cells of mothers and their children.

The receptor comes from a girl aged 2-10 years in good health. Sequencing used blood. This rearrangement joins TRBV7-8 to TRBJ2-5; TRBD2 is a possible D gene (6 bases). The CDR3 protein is CASRRTGLLTQETQYF. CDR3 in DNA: TGTGCCAGCAGACGAACGGGACTCCTAACTCAAGAGACCCAGTACTTC.